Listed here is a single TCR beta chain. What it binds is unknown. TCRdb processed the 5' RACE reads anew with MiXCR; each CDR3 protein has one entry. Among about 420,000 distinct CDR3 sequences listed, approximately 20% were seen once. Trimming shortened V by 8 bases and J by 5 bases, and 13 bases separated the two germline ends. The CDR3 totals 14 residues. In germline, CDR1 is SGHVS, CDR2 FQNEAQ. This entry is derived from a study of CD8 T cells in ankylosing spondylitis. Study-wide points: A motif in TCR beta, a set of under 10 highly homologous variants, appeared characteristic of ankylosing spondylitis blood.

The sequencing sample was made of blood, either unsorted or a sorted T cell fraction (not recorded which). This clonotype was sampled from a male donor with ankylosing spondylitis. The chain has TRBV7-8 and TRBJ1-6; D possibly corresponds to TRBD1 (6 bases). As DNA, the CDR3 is TGTGCCAGCGAGGGGGGTAGGAATAATTCACCCCTCCACTTT. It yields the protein CASEGGRNNSPLHF. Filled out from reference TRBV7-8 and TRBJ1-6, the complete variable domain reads GAGVSQSPRYKVAKRGQDVALRCDPISGHVSLFWYQQALGQGPEFLTYFQNEAQLDKSGLPSDRFFAERPEGSVSTLKIQRTQQEDSAVYLCASEGGRNNSPLHFGNGTRLTVT.